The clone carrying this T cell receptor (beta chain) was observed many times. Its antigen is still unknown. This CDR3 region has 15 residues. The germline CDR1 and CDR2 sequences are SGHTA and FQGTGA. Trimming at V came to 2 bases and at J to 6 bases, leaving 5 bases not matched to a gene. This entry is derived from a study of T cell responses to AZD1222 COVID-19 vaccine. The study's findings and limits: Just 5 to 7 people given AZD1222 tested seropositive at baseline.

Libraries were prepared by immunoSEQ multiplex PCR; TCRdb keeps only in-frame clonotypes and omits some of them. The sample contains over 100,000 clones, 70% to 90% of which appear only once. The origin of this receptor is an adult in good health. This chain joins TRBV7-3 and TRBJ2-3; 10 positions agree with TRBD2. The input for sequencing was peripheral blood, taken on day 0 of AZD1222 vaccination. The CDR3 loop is CASSLLAGVLDTQYF. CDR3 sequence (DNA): TGTGCCAGCAGCTTACTAGCGGGAGTTTTGGATACGCAGTATTTT.